This entry lists 30 T cell receptor beta chains sequenced from one sample in a study of graft-versus-host responses after intestinal transplantation. Antigens for these TCRs are unknown. Here immunoSEQ multiplex PCR was the method, and the copy in TCRdb shows in-frame clones only, minus some. The table records around 69,000 clones, 85% to 90% of them present only once. Source: unstimulated CD8+ T cells sorted from spleen or lymph node cells, taken before transplant. Receptor source: a human donor who was the organ donor for an intestinal transplant.

J is TRBJ1-5 and V is TRBV27; no clear D. From germline, CDR1 is MNHEY and CDR2 SMNVEV (reference sequence). Deletions cut 0 bases from V and 0 bases from J, with 9 bases between. The CDR3 extends over 16 amino acids. The DNA of the CDR3 is TGTGCCAGCAGTTTATCGGAGGCGGGTAGCAATCAGCCCCAGCATTTT. Protein: CASSLSEAGSNQPQHF.

A single count supports this clone. This chain connects TRBV29-1 to TRBJ1-1; tentatively, D is TRBD1 (6 bases). The length of the CDR3 is 13 residues. The germline V and J ends were trimmed by 8 bases and 0 bases, with 13 bases remaining between them. Germline assignment: CDR1 SQVTM and CDR2 ANQGSEA. CDR3 residues: CSINTGMNTEAFF. The CDR3 DNA sequence: TGCAGCATTAATACAGGGATGAACACTGAAGCTTTCTTT.

This rearrangement joins TRBV4-1 to TRBJ2-5; 12 nucleotides agree with TRBD2. V lost 6 bases and J lost 5; bases outside the gene matches: 4. This CDR3 spans 14 amino acids. Germline CDR1 reads MGHRA; CDR2 reads YSYEKL. CDR3 protein: CASSPTSGGETQYF. The CDR3 bases are TGCGCCAGCAGTCCAACTAGCGGGGGGGAGACCCAGTACTTC.

This chain connects TRBV5-4 to TRBJ2-1, with 10 bases fitting TRBD2. The CDR3 length is 16 residues. V shed 2 bases, J shed 1 base, and the junction held 3 bases outside the gene matches. Germline CDR1 SGHNT, CDR2 YYREEE (reference sequence). This CDR3 is CASSFSLAGSYNEQFF. CDR3 nucleotides: TGTGCCAGCAGCTTTTCACTAGCGGGGTCCTACAATGAGCAGTTCTTC.

V usage is TRBV4-1 and J usage is TRBJ1-1; possibly TRBD1 for D (5 bases). The CDR3 loop spans 15 amino acids. Trimming removed 0 bases from V and 0 bases from J, with 8 bases in between. Germline-derived CDR1 and CDR2 are MGHRA and YSYEKL. CDR3 protein: CASSQDRGMNTEAFF. In DNA form, the CDR3 reads TGCGCCAGCAGCCAAGATAGGGGAATGAACACTGAAGCTTTCTTT.

This clone was found once. J is TRBJ1-5 and V is TRBV5-8, with D unresolved. The CDR3 is made up of 14 amino acids. Trimming shortened V by 0 bases and J by 4 bases, and 8 bases separated the two germline ends. Germline V gene lookup returns CDR1 SGHTS and CDR2 YDEGEE. CDR3: CASSLVVLNQPQHF. CDR3 in DNA: TGTGCCAGCAGCTTGGTAGTTCTTAATCAGCCCCAGCATTTT.

The chain has TRBV5-5 and TRBJ1-1; possibly TRBD1 for D (5 bases). Germline V lookup: CDR1 SGHKS, CDR2 YYEKEE (reference sequence). The CDR3 consists of 13 residues. The V end lost 7 bases, the J end lost 2 bases, and 12 bases lay between the germline ends. The DNA for the CDR3 is TGTGCCAGCCGACAGAAATTAAACACTGAAGCTTTCTTT. It specifies CASRQKLNTEAFF.

V gene TRBV28 combines with J gene TRBJ2-1, with 13 positions matching TRBD2. Per the germline V gene, CDR1 is MDHEN and CDR2 is SYDVKM. This CDR3 contains 16 residues. J was trimmed by 4 bases and V by 5 bases; bases with no gene match: 5. The CDR3 DNA reads TGTGCCAGCAGTGGGACTAGCGGGGATATTTACAATGAGCAGTTCTTC. Translated: CASSGTSGDIYNEQFF.

The chain combines TRBV6-5 with TRBJ1-1, with D maybe TRBD1 (5 bases). The CDR3 extends over 13 amino acids. V lost 4 bases and J 4 bases, leaving 10 bases between the germline ends. From germline, CDR1 is MNHEY and CDR2 SVGAGI. Written as DNA, the CDR3 is TGTGCCAGCAGTTCCGTCGGGGGCACTGAAGCTTTCTTT. Its protein product is CASSSVGGTEAFF.

Only a few counts were recorded for this clone. This rearrangement joins TRBV6-4 to TRBJ1-2, with TRBD1 matching over 10 bases. Germline lookup yields CDR1 MRHNA and CDR2 SNTAGT. The CDR3 is 15 amino acids. V was clipped by 3 bases and J by 6 bases; unmatched bases: 7. CDR3 DNA sequence: TGTGCCAGCAGTGAGGGAGCCGGGACAGGGGATGGCTACACCTTC. This encodes CASSEGAGTGDGYTF.

The chain couples TRBV9 to TRBJ2-3, with D possibly matching TRBD2 (6 bases). The CDR3 spans 16 residues. Germline V gene sequence: CDR1 SGDLS, CDR2 YYNGEE. V lost 3 bases and J lost 2, with 16 bases in between. CDR3 in amino acids: CASSERDSGSTDTQYF. The CDR3 coding sequence is TGTGCCAGCAGCGAGAGGGACTCCGGATCCACAGATACGCAGTATTTT.

This sequence joins TRBV7-6 and TRBJ1-4; TRBD1 is a possible D gene (5 bases). V gave up 5 bases and J gave up 3 bases, with 10 bases separating them. Germline V gene lookup returns CDR1 SGHVS and CDR2 FNYEAQ. This CDR3 is built from 14 residues. CDR3 sequence reads: CASSTAGPNEKLFF. CDR3 sequence (DNA): TGTGCCAGCAGCACCGCGGGGCCTAATGAAAAACTGTTTTTT.

This clone was observed a few times. The chain recombines TRBV4-3 with TRBJ1-3, with no clear D. The V gene's germline CDR1 is LGHNA and CDR2 YSLEER. Trimming cost V 0 bases and J 0 bases, with 9 bases left between them. The CDR3 totals 16 residues. The CDR3 bases are TGCGCCAGCAGCCAAGATCTAATGGTCTCTGGAAACACCATATATTTT. Translation: CASSQDLMVSGNTIYF.

A single count supports this clone. J is TRBJ1-4 and V is TRBV27; D is perhaps TRBD1 (6 bases). V dropped 6 bases and J dropped 7 bases, with 9 bases sitting between them. Germline V CDR1 and CDR2: MNHEY, SMNVEV (reference sequence). CDR3 length equals 12 residues. CDR3 amino acids: CASRQGGEKLFF. For the CDR3, the DNA is TGTGCCAGCAGGCAAGGGGGTGAAAAACTGTTTTTT.

The V gene is TRBV11-2, the J gene TRBJ1-1; 8 nucleotides align to TRBD1. The CDR3 extends over 15 amino acids. Germline CDR1 is SGHAT and CDR2 is FQNNGV. Trimming took 4 bases from V and 1 from J; bases not matched to a gene: 5. The CDR3 nucleotides read TGTGCCAGCAGCTCACCCGGGACAGGGAACACTGAAGCTTTCTTT. This encodes CASSSPGTGNTEAFF.

This clone was observed a single time. The chain joins TRBV4-3 to TRBJ2-1, with 9 bases lining up with TRBD2. The V segment lost 1 base and the J segment 4 bases; nucleotides outside the gene matches: 2. Germline values: CDR1 LGHNA, CDR2 YSLEER. The CDR3 runs to 15 residues. The CDR3 nucleotides are TGCGCCAGCAGCCAAGGAGCGGGGGGTTACAATGAGCAGTTCTTC. It encodes CASSQGAGGYNEQFF.

This clone was observed a single time. The chain joins TRBV5-4 to TRBJ1-4; 7 nucleotides line up with TRBD1. The V and J ends lost 4 bases and 7 bases, in that order; junction bases with no gene match: 10. The CDR3 sequence is 15 residues long. Per germline, CDR1 SGHNT and CDR2 YYREEE (reference sequence). Here the CDR3 reads CASSLRQGLAEKLFF. CDR3 coding DNA: TGTGCCAGCAGCCTCCGACAGGGACTTGCTGAAAAACTGTTTTTT.

The chain is built from TRBV4-1 and TRBJ1-1; D may be TRBD1 (5 bases). V was cut by 0 bases and J by 3 bases, with 20 bases left in between. Germline V gene sequence: CDR1 MGHRA, CDR2 YSYEKL. The CDR3 length is 18 residues. The CDR3, as DNA: TGCGCCAGCAGCCAAGATAAGGGGATTAGGTGCGTGCACACTGAAGCTTTCTTT. It codes for CASSQDKGIRCVHTEAFF.

The V and J genes are TRBV7-9 and TRBJ1-1, with no clear D. Germline CDR1 and CDR2: SEHNR and FQNEAQ (reference sequence). The CDR3 is made up of 12 amino acids. Trimming took off 3 bases at V and 6 bases at J, with 8 bases between the two ends. The CDR3 nucleotides read TGTGCCAGCAGCTTCCCGGGTCCTGAAGCTTTCTTT. It encodes CASSFPGPEAFF.

The chain carries TRBV2 and TRBJ1-2, with TRBD1 matching 11 bases. Germline V gene lookup returns CDR1 SNHLY and CDR2 FYNNEI. CDR3 size: 15 residues. V was clipped by 1 base and J by 6 bases; unmatched bases: 4. CDR3 DNA: TGTGCCAGCAGTGAAGTTGGACAGGGGGCTGATGGCTACACCTTC. This translates into CASSEVGQGADGYTF.

The chain couples TRBV19 to TRBJ2-1, with TRBD2 matching 11 bases. The junction had 14 bases not matched to a gene; V was cut back by 3 bases and J by 10 bases. CDR3 size: 17 residues. Per the germline V gene, CDR1 is LNHDA and CDR2 is SQIVND (reference sequence). CDR3 sequence: CASSMDGTSGGMDEQFF. The CDR3 DNA follows: TGTGCCAGTAGTATGGATGGTACTAGCGGGGGTATGGACGAGCAGTTCTTC.

This sequence joins TRBV7-8 and TRBJ1-5; TRBD1 aligns across 7 bases. The CDR3 totals 17 residues. From germline, CDR1 is SGHVS and CDR2 FQNEAQ. Trimming cost V 5 bases and J 0 bases; bases outside gene matches: 10. DNA for the CDR3: TGTGCCAGCAGCCCTCGGGACAGTAAAAATAGCAATCAGCCCCAGCATTTT. Translation: CASSPRDSKNSNQPQHF.

The V gene is TRBV5-4, the J gene TRBJ1-6; D gene uncertain. The CDR3 has 15 residues. CDR1 is SGHNT and CDR2 is YYREEE in the germline V gene (reference sequence). The V end was cut by 1 base, the J end by 0 bases, with 5 bases between. CDR3 loop: CASSLTGSYNSPLHF. As DNA, the CDR3 is TGTGCCAGCAGCTTGACTGGCTCCTATAATTCACCCCTCCACTTT.

Comments on this clone: Other DNA sequences in this sample translate to the same CDR3. V usage is TRBV6-6 and J usage is TRBJ1-1, with D uncertain. Trimming left V 4 bases short and J 2 bases short, with 5 bases between. The germline gives CDR1 MNHNY, CDR2 SVGAGI (reference sequence). This CDR3 region has 12 residues. The CDR3 region is CASSSGNTEAFF. The CDR3 nucleotides are TGTGCCAGCAGTTCAGGTAACACTGAAGCTTTCTTT.

The chain uses TRBV4-3 and TRBJ1-1, with 8 nucleotides matching TRBD1. The CDR3 spans 15 residues. The junction had 3 bases not matched to a gene; V was cut back by 2 bases and J by 1 base. Germline-derived CDR1 and CDR2 are LGHNA and YSLEER. The CDR3 region has the DNA TGCGCCAGCAGCCAAAGGACAGGGTGGAACACTGAAGCTTTCTTT. The encoded protein is CASSQRTGWNTEAFF.

The V call is TRBV11-2, the J call TRBJ1-2; D perhaps matches TRBD1 (6 bases). V lost 4 bases to trimming and J lost 5 bases, with 17 bases between them. The CDR3 is 15 residues long. The germline V gene has CDR1 SGHAT and CDR2 FQNNGV. The CDR3 loop is CASSSPGQHRYGYTF. In DNA, the CDR3 is TGTGCCAGCAGCTCTCCCGGACAGCATCGGTATGGCTACACCTTC. The full variable domain, its missing parts supplied by reference TRBV11-2 and TRBJ1-2, is EAGVAQSPRYKIIEKRQSVAFWCNPISGHATLYWYQQILGQGPKLLIQFQNNGVVDDSQLPKDRFSAERLKGVDSTLKIQPAKLEDSAVYLCASSSPGQHRYGYTFGSGTRLTVV.

The chain recombines TRBV5-4 with TRBJ2-7; 7 nucleotides align to TRBD1. The CDR3 runs 14 residues. V was pared by 0 bases and J by 2 bases, with 2 bases of the junction left unmatched. Germline CDR1 SGHNT, CDR2 YYREEE (reference sequence). The CDR3 DNA follows: TGTGCCAGCAGCTTGGACAGGGGAGCCTACGAGCAGTACGTC. As protein: CASSLDRGAYEQYV.

This clone was counted a few times. The chain is built from TRBV6-5 and TRBJ2-2, with unresolved D. V was pared by 3 bases and J by 1 base, with 6 bases between. Germline CDR1 is MNHEY and CDR2 is SVGAGI. The CDR3 runs to 14 residues. CDR3 DNA sequence: TGTGCCAGCAGTTATAGACAGAACACCGGGGAGCTGTTTTTT. This sequence encodes CASSYRQNTGELFF.

The rearrangement uses TRBV7-8 and TRBJ1-2; 9 bases line up with TRBD1. The CDR3 contains 12 residues. Germline-derived CDR1 and CDR2 are SGHVS and FQNEAQ. V gave up 5 bases and J gave up 6 bases; unmatched junction bases: 1. The CDR3 is CASSRQGDGYTF. In DNA form, the CDR3 reads TGTGCCAGCAGCCGACAGGGGGATGGCTACACCTTC.

This sequence joins TRBV2 and TRBJ2-2; D is possibly TRBD1 (5 bases). This CDR3 spans 20 amino acids. Germline V gives CDR1 SNHLY, CDR2 FYNNEI. The V end lost 4 bases, the J end lost 7 bases, and 31 bases lay between the germline ends. This CDR3 reads CASSGAGSVGNDFSGGELFF. Here the CDR3 DNA reads TGTGCCAGCAGTGGGGCAGGGTCGGTTGGGAACGACTTTTCGGGCGGGGAGCTGTTTTTT.